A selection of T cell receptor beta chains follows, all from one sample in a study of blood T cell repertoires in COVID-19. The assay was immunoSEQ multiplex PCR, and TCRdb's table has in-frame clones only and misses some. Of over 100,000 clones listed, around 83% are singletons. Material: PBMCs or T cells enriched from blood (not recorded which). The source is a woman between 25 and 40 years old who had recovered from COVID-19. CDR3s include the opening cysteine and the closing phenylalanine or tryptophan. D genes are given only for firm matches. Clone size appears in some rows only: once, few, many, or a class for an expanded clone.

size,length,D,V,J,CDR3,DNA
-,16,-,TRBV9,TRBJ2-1,CASSPYRGRQYNEQFF,TGTGCCAGCAGCCCCTACCGGGGGAGACAGTACAATGAGCAGTTCTTC
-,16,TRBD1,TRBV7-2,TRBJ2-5,CASSPLVTGGWETQYF,TGTGCCAGCAGCCCCCTAGTCACAGGGGGCTGGGAGACCCAGTACTTC
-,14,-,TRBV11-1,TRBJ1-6,CASRSPGYYSPLHF,TGTGCCAGCAGGTCTCCGGGGTACTATTCACCCCTCCACTTT
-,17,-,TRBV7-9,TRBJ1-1,CASRPEPGQGKNTEAFF,TGTGCCAGCAGACCTGAACCAGGGCAGGGGAAGAACACTGAAGCTTTCTTT
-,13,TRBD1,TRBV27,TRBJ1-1,CASSRGQFTEAFF,TGTGCCAGCAGTAGGGGACAGTTCACTGAAGCTTTCTTT
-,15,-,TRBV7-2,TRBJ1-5,CASSLGDSSNQPQHF,TGTGCCAGCAGCTTGGGCGACAGTAGCAATCAGCCCCAGCATTTT
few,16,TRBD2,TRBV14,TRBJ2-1,CASSPNYNGRASEQFF,TGTGCCAGCAGCCCGAATTACAACGGGAGGGCCAGTGAGCAGTTCTTC
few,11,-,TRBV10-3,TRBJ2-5,CATKLKETQYF,TGTGCCACTAAGCTTAAAGAGACCCAGTACTTC
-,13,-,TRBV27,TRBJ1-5,CASSLGSPGPQHF,TGTGCCAGCAGTTTGGGCAGCCCAGGACCCCAGCATTTT
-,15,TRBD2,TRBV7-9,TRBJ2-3,CASSFIQGGTDTQYF,TGTGCCAGCAGCTTCATCCAGGGAGGGACAGATACGCAGTATTTT
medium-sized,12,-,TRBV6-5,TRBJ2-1,CASSHNNNEQFF,TGTGCCAGCAGCCACAATAACAATGAGCAGTTCTTC
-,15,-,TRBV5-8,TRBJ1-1,CASSLWGEGGTEAFF,TGTGCCAGCAGCTTGTGGGGTGAGGGGGGGACTGAAGCTTTCTTT
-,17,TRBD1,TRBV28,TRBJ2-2,CASSPRGTGGSIGELFF,TGTGCCAGCAGTCCTAGAGGGACAGGGGGGAGTATCGGGGAGCTGTTTTTT
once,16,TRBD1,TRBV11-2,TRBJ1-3,CASSLGQASSGNTIYF,TGTGCCAGCAGCTTGGGACAGGCATCTTCTGGAAACACCATATATTTT
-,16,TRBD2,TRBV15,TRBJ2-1,CATSLGGLAAYNEQFF,TGTGCCACCAGCCTAGGGGGACTAGCGGCCTACAATGAGCAGTTCTTC
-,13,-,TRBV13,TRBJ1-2,CASSSAGNYGYTF,TGTGCCAGCAGCTCCGCGGGTAACTATGGCTACACCTTC
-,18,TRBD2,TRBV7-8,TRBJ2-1,CASSFRGMTSGSVSEQFF,TGTGCCAGCAGCTTCAGGGGGATGACTAGCGGGAGTGTGAGTGAGCAGTTCTTC
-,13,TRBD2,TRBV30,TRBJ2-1,CAYSGRHYNEQFF,TGTGCCTATAGCGGGAGGCACTACAATGAGCAGTTCTTC
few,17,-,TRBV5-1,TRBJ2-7,CASSLGLRDTIPYEQYF,TGCGCCAGCAGCTTGGGCCTCAGGGATACCATCCCCTACGAGCAGTACTTC
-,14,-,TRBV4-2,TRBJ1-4,CASSMDGVGEKLFF,TGTGCCAGCAGCATGGATGGAGTAGGAGAAAAACTGTTTTTT
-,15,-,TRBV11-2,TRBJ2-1,CASSLVAPSYNEQFF,TGTGCCAGCAGCTTAGTCGCCCCCAGTTACAATGAGCAGTTCTTC
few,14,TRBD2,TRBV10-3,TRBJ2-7,CAIRLAGGPYEQYF,TGTGCCATCCGACTAGCGGGAGGGCCGTACGAGCAGTACTTC
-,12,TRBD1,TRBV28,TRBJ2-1,CATTRTGNEQFF,TGTGCCACAACCAGGACAGGCAATGAGCAGTTCTTC
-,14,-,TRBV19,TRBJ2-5,CASSIGQALETQYF,TGTGCCAGTAGTATTGGTCAGGCCCTGGAGACCCAGTACTTC
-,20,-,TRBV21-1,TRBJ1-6,CASSKSHYTSGGLFDSPLHF,TGTGCCAGCAGCAAAAGCCACTATACCTCGGGGGGCCTATTTGATTCACCCCTCCACTTT
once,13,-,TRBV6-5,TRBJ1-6,CASTRGRNSPLHF,TGTGCCAGCACCCGGGGTCGTAATTCACCCCTCCACTTT
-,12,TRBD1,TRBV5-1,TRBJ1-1,CASSPRGELAFF,TGCGCCAGCAGCCCCAGGGGGGAGTTGGCTTTCTTT
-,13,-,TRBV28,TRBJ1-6,CASITEYNSPLHF,TGTGCCAGCATCACTGAATATAATTCACCCCTCCACTTT
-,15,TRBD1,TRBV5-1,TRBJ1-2,CASSLRTGGIEGYTF,TGCGCCAGCAGCTTGCGGACAGGGGGCATTGAGGGCTACACCTTC
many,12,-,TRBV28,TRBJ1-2,CASITQGRGYTF,TGTGCCAGCATTACCCAGGGGAGAGGCTACACCTTC
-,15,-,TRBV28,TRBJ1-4,CASSFPRGTDEKLFF,TGTGCCAGCAGTTTTCCGCGGGGGACGGATGAAAAACTGTTTTTT
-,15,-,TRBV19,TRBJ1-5,CASSTLTQLGQPQHF,TGTGCCAGTAGTACTCTAACACAGTTAGGACAGCCCCAGCATTTT
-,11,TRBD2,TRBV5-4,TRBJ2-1,CASSPGGEQFF,TGTGCCAGCAGCCCGGGGGGTGAGCAGTTCTTC
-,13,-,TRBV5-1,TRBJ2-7,CASSLSQGPEQYF,TGCGCCAGCAGCTTGTCCCAGGGTCCCGAGCAGTACTTC
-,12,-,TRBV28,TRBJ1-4,CASSFYTEKLFF,TGTGCCAGCAGTTTTTACACTGAAAAACTGTTTTTT
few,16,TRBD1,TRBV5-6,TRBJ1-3,CASRRRGTGGGNTIYF,TGTGCCAGCAGACGCCGCGGGACAGGGGGCGGAAACACCATATATTTT
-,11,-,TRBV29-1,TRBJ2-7,CSVAQGNEQYF,TGCAGCGTTGCACAGGGCAACGAGCAGTACTTC
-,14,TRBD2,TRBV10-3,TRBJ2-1,CAIRGLAALDEQFF,TGTGCCATCAGGGGACTAGCGGCTTTAGATGAGCAGTTCTTC